One T cell receptor (beta chain) is described in this entry. A read error may produce the germline difference seen at one junction end. RNA was extracted from bulk tissue without any cell sorting. More than 3 cm separated this lung sample from the edge of the tumor. This record belongs to a study of tumor and adjacent non-tumor tissue in lung cancer. A modified ARM-PCR protocol with three rounds of nested PCR amplified TCRbeta. Via MiXCR, TCRdb re-called the multiplex PCR reads, giving one row per CDR3 protein. This table has approximately 53,000 distinct CDR3 sequences, about 70% appearing once. Germline V lookup: CDR1 SEHNR, CDR2 FQNEAQ (reference sequence). The CDR3 contains 15 residues.

The sequence was collected from a woman between 55 and 75 years old with non-small cell lung cancer. V is TRBV7-9 and J is TRBJ2-2, with D perhaps matching TRBD2 (6 bases). Sequencing used distant non-tumor lung tissue. The CDR3 nucleotides read TGTGCCACTCAGACGGGGAGGAACCCCACCGGGGAGCTGCTTTTT. Protein product: CATQTGRNPTGELLF. The entire variable domain, with the rest obtained from reference TRBV7-9 and TRBJ2-2, is as follows: DTGVSQNPRHKITKRGQNVTFRCDPISEHNRLYWYRQTLGQGPEFLTYFQNEAQLEKSRLLSDRFSAERPKGSFSTLEIQRTEQGDSAMYLCATQTGRNPTGELLFGEGSRLTVL.